The source of this TCR beta chain is a study of shared clonotypes between healthy human individuals. Study-level results: Clonotype sharing among donors was thought likely to change with sequencing depth.

This clone is a singleton in its sample. Its cognate antigen is unknown. V was trimmed by 0 bases and J by 8 bases, leaving 16 bases between them. In germline, CDR1 is LNHNV, CDR2 YYDKDF (reference sequence). The CDR3 is 15 residues long. TCRdb's table, derived via immunoSEQ multiplex PCR, lists solely in-frame clones and lacks some. Altogether under 1,100,000 clones are present, 78% being singletons, with the ten largest covering 0.55% to 0.7%. This TCR came from a man aged 18-30 years in good health. Some clones in this sample may be carry-over from other donors' samples. The source material was memory CD4+ T cells from PBMCs. Indicated subset: CD45RA-negative fraction. The chain couples TRBV15 to TRBJ1-2; the D gene is possibly TRBD1 (6 bases). DNA of the CDR3: TGTGCCACCAGCAGAGAGGCAGGGGAGTATGGAGGCTACACCTTC. This translates into CATSREAGEYGGYTF.